The 24 T cell receptor beta chains listed next were all sequenced from one sample in a study of cytomegalovirus exposure and HLA in healthy donors. Both 60 Vbeta primers and 13 Jbeta primers went into the PCR. Repertoires were generated with immunoSEQ multiplex PCR, while TCRdb's copy carries only in-frame clones and drops some. The sample includes 80,000 or so clones, around 76% of them seen just once. Sequencing was carried out using PBMCs. The receptors here all came from a male donor in good health and CMV-seropositive.

The V gene is TRBV2, the J gene TRBJ2-2; TRBD2 matches at 8 bases. J was trimmed by 4 bases and V by 11 bases; bases with no gene match: 12. The germline CDR1 and CDR2 sequences are SNHLY and FYNNEI. The CDR3 totals 15 residues. The DNA of the CDR3 is TGTGCCGCCAGGGGCGGGACTAGGGGCACCGGGGAGCTGTTTTTT. Its translation: CAARGGTRGTGELFF.

The chain has TRBV7-8 and TRBJ1-5, with D unclear. CDR1 and CDR2 from the germline V gene are SGHVS and FQNEAQ. This CDR3 has 15 amino acids. Trimming removed 0 bases from V and 2 bases from J, with 8 bases in between. CDR3 amino acids: CASSLALTGNQPQHF. The DNA for the CDR3 is TGTGCCAGCAGCTTAGCGCTCACTGGCAATCAGCCCCAGCATTTT.

The rearrangement uses TRBV6-4 and TRBJ2-3, with 9 bases fitting TRBD2. Trimming cost V 5 bases and J 3 bases; bases outside gene matches: 12. The CDR3 loop spans 17 amino acids. Per germline, CDR1 MRHNA and CDR2 SNTAGT. The CDR3 DNA is TGTGCCAGCAGTCCTAGCCAGGTCCTAGCGGGGACAGATACGCAGTATTTT. Amino acid sequence: CASSPSQVLAGTDTQYF.

V is TRBV15 and J is TRBJ2-3; D uncertain. This CDR3 has 13 residues. V dropped 4 bases and J dropped 3 bases, with 8 bases sitting between them. The V gene's germline CDR1 is LNHNV and CDR2 YYDKDF (reference sequence). CDR3 sequence reads: CATSNTETDTQYF. The CDR3 DNA follows: TGTGCCACCAGCAATACAGAAACAGATACGCAGTATTTT.

This clone has just one count. The chain carries TRBV4-3 and TRBJ2-3; 8 bases match TRBD1. Germline V gene lookup returns CDR1 LGHNA and CDR2 YSLEER. This CDR3 contains 15 residues. V was clipped by 2 bases and J by 4 bases; unmatched bases: 5. As DNA, the CDR3 is TGCGCCAGCAGCCAACAGGACAGGGTCGCAGATACGCAGTATTTT. Translating it yields CASSQQDRVADTQYF.

The V call is TRBV4-3, the J call TRBJ1-3; 7 bases line up with TRBD1. The CDR3 has 21 amino acids. The V gene's germline CDR1 is LGHNA and CDR2 YSLEER. V shed 0 bases and J 0 bases; nucleotides not matched to a gene: 17. Written as DNA, the CDR3 is TGCGCCAGCAGCCAAGAACCCCCACGACGAGGACAGGTCAGCTCTGGAAACACCATATATTTT. It codes for CASSQEPPRRGQVSSGNTIYF.

This clone showed up just a few times. This rearrangement joins TRBV9 to TRBJ1-1; possible D gene TRBD1, 5 bases. V lost 0 bases, J lost 1 base, and 10 bases lay in between. This CDR3 comprises 15 residues. Germline assignment: CDR1 SGDLS and CDR2 YYNGEE. CDR3 in DNA: TGTGCCAGCAGCGTAGTAAGCGGGGGGAACACTGAAGCTTTCTTT. Its translation is CASSVVSGGNTEAFF.

The V call is TRBV6-5, the J call TRBJ2-7; 8 bases match TRBD1. The CDR3 is made up of 15 amino acids. The J segment lost 0 bases and the V segment lost 0 bases, leaving 1 base of the junction unmatched. The V gene's germline CDR1 is MNHEY and CDR2 SVGAGI. The CDR3 region is CASSYSQGASYEQYF. CDR3 sequence (DNA): TGTGCCAGCAGTTACTCGCAGGGGGCCTCCTACGAGCAGTACTTC.

Of note for this clone: Compared with germline, one end of the junction differs, possibly owing to a read error. The identical CDR3 is also encoded by other nucleotide sequences in the sample. V gene TRBV6-1 combines with J gene TRBJ2-3; 7 nucleotides agree with TRBD2. The CDR3 spans 14 residues. Looked up from germline, CDR1 is MNHNS and CDR2 is SASEGT. The CDR3 region has the DNA TGTGCCAGCAGCCTCCGGGACTACACAGATACACAGTATTTT. Translated, it gives CASSLRDYTDTQYF.

The rearrangement links TRBV6-6 to TRBJ1-1, with 7 nucleotides matching TRBD1. The junction had 9 bases not matched to a gene; V was cut back by 5 bases and J by 0 bases. The CDR3 contains 16 residues. CDR1 and CDR2 from the germline V gene are MNHNY and SVGAGI (reference sequence). The CDR3 bases are TGTGCCAGCAGTCCATCGACAGGGCGATTGAACACTGAAGCTTTCTTT. Residues: CASSPSTGRLNTEAFF.

The chain uses TRBV6-1 and TRBJ2-7; the match to TRBD2 covers 8 bases. The CDR3 has 11 amino acids. Germline CDR1 MNHNS, CDR2 SASEGT. The J segment lost 7 bases and the V segment lost 6 bases, leaving 2 bases of the junction unmatched. The CDR3 DNA follows: TGTGCCAGCAGCGGGAGGGGAGAGCAGTACTTC. It translates to CASSGRGEQYF.

The DNA for the CDR3 is TGTGCCAGCTGGACAGGCGACGTCGGAAAGCAGTACTTC. Protein sequence: CASWTGDVGKQYF. This chain uses TRBV6-6 with TRBJ2-7; TRBD1 aligns across 7 bases. CDR1 and CDR2 from the germline V gene are MNHNY and SVGAGI (reference sequence). V gave up 8 bases and J gave up 8 bases; unmatched junction bases: 12. CDR3 length equals 13 residues.

V usage is TRBV4-1 and J usage is TRBJ1-6; a possible D gene is TRBD1 (5 bases). Germline V gene lookup returns CDR1 MGHRA and CDR2 YSYEKL. This CDR3 comprises 15 residues. V was cut by 4 bases and J by 0 bases, with 7 bases left in between. Here the CDR3 DNA reads TGCGCCAGCAGCCTCAGGGACTCCTATAATTCACCCCTCCACTTT. Amino acid sequence: CASSLRDSYNSPLHF.

This sequence joins TRBV27 and TRBJ2-1; weak D call: TRBD1 (5 bases). Germline V gene data show CDR1 as MNHEY and CDR2 as SMNVEV (reference sequence). Trimming cost V 2 bases and J 5 bases, with 10 bases left between them. This CDR3 spans 14 amino acids. CDR3 residues: CASSLAGQDNEQFF. DNA for the CDR3: TGTGCCAGCAGTTTAGCAGGGCAGGACAATGAGCAGTTCTTC.

The chain uses TRBV28 and TRBJ2-7; the match to TRBD2 covers 15 bases. From germline, CDR1 is MDHEN and CDR2 SYDVKM. J gave up 6 bases and V 5 bases, and 11 bases lay outside the gene matches. The CDR3 runs to 17 residues. Written as DNA, the CDR3 is TGTGCCAGCAGTCTCGGACTAGCGGGGGGGAAGTTGGCCGAGCAGTACTTC. Residues: CASSLGLAGGKLAEQYF. Looking up the rest from reference TRBV28 and TRBJ2-7 gives the full variable domain: DVKVTQSSRYLVKRTGEKVFLECVQDMDHENMFWYRQDPGLGLRLIYFSYDVKMKEKGDIPEGYSVSREKKERFSLILESASTNQTSMYLCASSLGLAGGKLAEQYFGPGTRLTVT.

The rearrangement links TRBV30 to TRBJ2-7, with 7 nucleotides matching TRBD1. The length of the CDR3 is 14 residues. The germline gives CDR1 GTSNPN, CDR2 SVGIG (reference sequence). Germline trimming cut 4 bases from V and 2 bases from J; bases unmatched to any gene: 8. In nucleotides, the CDR3 is TGTGCCTGGAACCAAGACAGGGCAACCTACGAGCAGTACTTC. It is translated as CAWNQDRATYEQYF.

This sequence joins TRBV7-9 and TRBJ1-1; D remains ambiguous. Germline V lookup: CDR1 SEHNR, CDR2 FQNEAQ (reference sequence). Trimming stripped 5 bases from V and 1 base from J, with 17 bases between. This CDR3 comprises 16 residues. The CDR3 loop is CASSPSGLYGNTEAFF. The CDR3 region has the DNA TGTGCCAGCAGCCCCTCGGGTTTATACGGGAACACTGAAGCTTTCTTT.

This clone has only one observation. This chain links TRBV11-2 with TRBJ2-3, with 8 bases aligning to TRBD2. The CDR3 has 18 residues. From germline, CDR1 is SGHAT and CDR2 FQNNGV. After removal of 0 bases from V and 0 bases from J, the junction contained 8 bases not matched to a gene. CDR3 nucleotides: TGTGCCAGCAGCTTAGATCCCGGGGGGGGAGTTAGCACAGATACGCAGTATTTT. This codes for CASSLDPGGGVSTDTQYF. The whole variable domain, remainder taken from reference TRBV11-2 and TRBJ2-3, is EAGVAQSPRYKIIEKRQSVAFWCNPISGHATLYWYQQILGQGPKLLIQFQNNGVVDDSQLPKDRFSAERLKGVDSTLKIQPAKLEDSAVYLCASSLDPGGGVSTDTQYFGPGTRLTVL.

The gene calls are TRBV5-6 and TRBJ1-5; 7 bases match TRBD1. Germline CDR1 SGHDT, CDR2 YYEEEE. The V gene end was trimmed by 4 bases and the J gene end by 6 bases; junction bases not matched to a gene: 1. The CDR3 consists of 12 residues. CDR3 residues: CASSQGGQPQHF. CDR3 nucleotide sequence: TGTGCCAGCAGCCAGGGGGGTCAGCCCCAGCATTTT.

The V call is TRBV6-5, the J call TRBJ1-1, with a tentative D call TRBD1 (6 bases). Germline V gene data show CDR1 as MNHEY and CDR2 as SVGAGI. The CDR3 consists of 13 residues. V was clipped by 8 bases and J by 3 bases, with 13 bases between them. This chain's CDR3 is CASGEGQYTEAFF. DNA of the CDR3: TGTGCCAGCGGGGAAGGACAGTACACTGAAGCTTTCTTT.

The chain couples TRBV5-1 to TRBJ1-1; possibly TRBD1 for D (5 bases). This CDR3 spans 14 amino acids. V lost 3 bases to trimming and J lost 1 base, with 10 bases between them. CDR1 is SGHRS, CDR2 YFSETQ, per germline. This CDR3 reads CASSYGGENTEAFF. The CDR3, as DNA: TGCGCCAGCAGCTACGGAGGGGAGAACACTGAAGCTTTCTTT.

V usage is TRBV5-1 and J usage is TRBJ1-4, with D possibly matching TRBD1 (5 bases). Trimming took 3 bases from V and 1 from J, leaving 10 bases between them. The CDR3 spans 15 residues. Germline V lookup: CDR1 SGHRS, CDR2 YFSETQ. The CDR3, as DNA: TGCGCCAGCAGCTCAAACAGGCGAACTAATGAAAAACTGTTTTTT. Protein: CASSSNRRTNEKLFF. Supplemented by reference TRBV5-1 and TRBJ1-4, the full variable domain reads KAGVTQTPRYLIKTRGQQVTLSCSPISGHRSVSWYQQTPGQGLQFLFEYFSETQRNKGNFPGRFSGRQFSNSRSEMNVSTLELGDSALYLCASSSNRRTNEKLFFGSGTQLSVL.

In its sample, this clone ranks as medium-sized. This chain connects TRBV2 to TRBJ1-5, with TRBD1 matching over 12 bases. CDR3 size: 15 residues. The trim removed 6 bases at V and 5 bases at J, leaving 5 bases unmatched. In germline, CDR1 is SNHLY, CDR2 FYNNEI. The CDR3 protein is CASRDGTGGYQPQHF. CDR3 sequence (DNA): TGTGCCAGCAGGGATGGGACAGGGGGCTATCAGCCCCAGCATTTT.

This clone was detected only a few times. This sequence joins TRBV27 and TRBJ2-2; 14 bases line up with TRBD2. Trimming removed 3 bases from V and 3 bases from J; junction bases left unmatched: 9. From germline, CDR1 is MNHEY and CDR2 SMNVEV (reference sequence). This CDR3 is built from 19 residues. CDR3 DNA sequence: TGTGCCAGCAGTTTCCGACTAGCGGGGGGGCCTGCCGACACCGGGGAGCTGTTTTTT. Translation: CASSFRLAGGPADTGELFF.